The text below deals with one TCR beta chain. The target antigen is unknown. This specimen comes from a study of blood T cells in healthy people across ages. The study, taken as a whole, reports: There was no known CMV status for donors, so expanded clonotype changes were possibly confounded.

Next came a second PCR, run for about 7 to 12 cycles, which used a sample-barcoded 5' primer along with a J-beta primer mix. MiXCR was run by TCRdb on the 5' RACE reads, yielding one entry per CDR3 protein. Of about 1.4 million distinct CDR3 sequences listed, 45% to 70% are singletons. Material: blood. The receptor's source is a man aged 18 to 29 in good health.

CDR3 sequence: CASSLSWAAYEQYF. CDR3 nucleotides: TGTGCCAGCAGTTTATCGTGGGCCGCCTACGAGCAGTACTTC. The chain recombines TRBV27 with TRBJ2-7; D uncertain. The length of the CDR3 is 14 residues. CDR1 is MNHEY and CDR2 is SMNVEV in the germline V gene (reference sequence). Trimming took 0 bases from V and 2 from J, leaving 8 bases between them.